This T cell receptor beta chain was found in a study of CD8+ T cells in alopecia areata. Following extraction, RNA underwent reverse transcription to cDNA, which served as the sequencing template. Assay used: immunoSEQ multiplex PCR; TCRdb lists only in-frame clones, some missing. The data hold 110,000 to 150,000 clones, with about 47% observed a single time. The V gene's germline CDR1 is SGHTA and CDR2 FQGNSA. Trimming took 5 bases from V and 3 from J, leaving 14 bases between them. CDR3 size: 14 residues. Specimens obtained from alopecia areata patients comprised lesional scalp punch biopsies and peripheral blood.

This sequence joins TRBV7-2 and TRBJ2-7, with D perhaps matching TRBD2 (5 bases). This TCR was recovered from a human donor with alopecia areata. Material: CD4+ T cells sorted from blood, obtained at week 0. The CDR3 nucleotides read TGTGCCAGCAGCCCCCACGGGGAAAACTACGAGCAGTACTTC. As protein: CASSPHGENYEQYF.